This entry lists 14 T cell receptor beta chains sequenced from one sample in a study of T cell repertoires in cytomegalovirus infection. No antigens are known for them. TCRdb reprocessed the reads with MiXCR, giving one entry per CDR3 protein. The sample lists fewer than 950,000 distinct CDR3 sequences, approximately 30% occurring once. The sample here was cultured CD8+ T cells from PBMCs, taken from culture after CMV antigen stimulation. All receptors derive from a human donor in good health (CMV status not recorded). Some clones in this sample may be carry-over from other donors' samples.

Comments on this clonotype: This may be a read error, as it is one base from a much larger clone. The CDR3 region has the DNA TGTGCCAGCAGTTACCCGGGCAATCAGCCCCAGCATTTT. It encodes CASSYPGNQPQHF. This sequence joins TRBV28 and TRBJ1-5; no firm D call. Germline V gene sequence: CDR1 MDHEN, CDR2 SYDVKM. Trimming removed 4 bases at V and 2 bases at J, with 6 bases between. This CDR3 comprises 13 residues.

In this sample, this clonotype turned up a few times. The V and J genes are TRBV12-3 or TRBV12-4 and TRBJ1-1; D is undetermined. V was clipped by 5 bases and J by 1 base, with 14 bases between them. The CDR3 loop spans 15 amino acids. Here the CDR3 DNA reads TGTGCCAGCAGTCCCCTGGGGATAAGGAACACTGAAGCTTTCTTT. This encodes CASSPLGIRNTEAFF.

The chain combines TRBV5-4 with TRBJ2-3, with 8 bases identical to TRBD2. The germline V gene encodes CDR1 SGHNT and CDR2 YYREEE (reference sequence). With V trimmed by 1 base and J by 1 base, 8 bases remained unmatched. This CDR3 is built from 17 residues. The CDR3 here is CASSLSRRGAGTDTQYF. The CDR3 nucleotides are TGTGCCAGCAGCTTGTCGCGGCGGGGGGCGGGCACAGATACGCAGTATTTT.

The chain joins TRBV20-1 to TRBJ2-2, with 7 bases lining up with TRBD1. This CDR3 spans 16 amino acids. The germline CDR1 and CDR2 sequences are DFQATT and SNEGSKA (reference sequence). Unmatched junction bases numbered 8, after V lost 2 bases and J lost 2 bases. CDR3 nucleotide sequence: TGCAGTGCTAGATTCTCGGGACAGACCAACACCGGGGAGCTGTTTTTT. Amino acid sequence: CSARFSGQTNTGELFF.

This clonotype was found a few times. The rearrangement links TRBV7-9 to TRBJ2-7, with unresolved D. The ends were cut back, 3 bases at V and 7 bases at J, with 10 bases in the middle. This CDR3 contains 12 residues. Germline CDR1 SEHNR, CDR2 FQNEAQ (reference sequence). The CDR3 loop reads CASSLGVGEQYV. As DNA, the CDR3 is TGTGCCAGCAGCTTGGGCGTGGGGGAGCAGTACGTC.

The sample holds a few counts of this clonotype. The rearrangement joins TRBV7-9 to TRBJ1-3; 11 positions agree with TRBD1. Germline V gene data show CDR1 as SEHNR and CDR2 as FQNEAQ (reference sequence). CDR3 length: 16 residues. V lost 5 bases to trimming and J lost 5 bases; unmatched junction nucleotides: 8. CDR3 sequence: CASSQGQGAERNTIYF. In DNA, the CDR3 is TGTGCCAGCAGCCAAGGACAGGGGGCTGAGAGAAACACCATATATTTT.

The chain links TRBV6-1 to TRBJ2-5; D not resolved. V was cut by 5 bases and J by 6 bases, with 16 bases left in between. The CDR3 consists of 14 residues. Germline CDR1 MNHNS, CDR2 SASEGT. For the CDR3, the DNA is TGTGCCAGCAGTTCCCTAGAAGGCAGGAAGACCCAGTACTTC. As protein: CASSSLEGRKTQYF.

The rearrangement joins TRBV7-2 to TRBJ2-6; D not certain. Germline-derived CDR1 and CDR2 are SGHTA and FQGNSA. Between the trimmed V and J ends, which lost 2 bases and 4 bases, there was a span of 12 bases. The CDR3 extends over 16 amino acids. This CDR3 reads CASSLSGWEGANVLTF. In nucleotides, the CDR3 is TGTGCCAGCAGCTTATCGGGTTGGGAAGGGGCCAACGTCCTGACTTTC.

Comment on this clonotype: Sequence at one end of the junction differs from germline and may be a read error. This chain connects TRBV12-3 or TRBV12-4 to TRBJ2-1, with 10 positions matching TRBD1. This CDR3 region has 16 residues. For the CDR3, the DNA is TGTGTCAGCACCACTTTCCCGGGACAGGGGTACAATGAGCAGTTCTTC. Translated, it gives CVSTTFPGQGYNEQFF.

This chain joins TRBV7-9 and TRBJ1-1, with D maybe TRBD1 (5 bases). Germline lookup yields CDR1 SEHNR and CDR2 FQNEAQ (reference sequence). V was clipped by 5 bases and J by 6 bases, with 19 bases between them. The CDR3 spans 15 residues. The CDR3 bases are TGTGCCAGCAGCCCGAGCTTGGGGCGCCGACCTGAAGCTTTCTTT. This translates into CASSPSLGRRPEAFF. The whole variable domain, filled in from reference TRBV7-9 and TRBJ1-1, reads DTGVSQNPRHKITKRGQNVTFRCDPISEHNRLYWYRQTLGQGPEFLTYFQNEAQLEKSRLLSDRFSAERPKGSFSTLEIQRTEQGDSAMYLCASSPSLGRRPEAFFGQGTRLTVV.

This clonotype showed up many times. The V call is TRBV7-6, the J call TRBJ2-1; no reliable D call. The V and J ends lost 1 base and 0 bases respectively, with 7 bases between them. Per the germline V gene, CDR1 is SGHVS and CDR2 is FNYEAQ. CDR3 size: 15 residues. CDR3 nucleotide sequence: TGTGCCAGCAGCTTAGGTGACGGCTCCTACAATGAGCAGTTCTTC. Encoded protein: CASSLGDGSYNEQFF.

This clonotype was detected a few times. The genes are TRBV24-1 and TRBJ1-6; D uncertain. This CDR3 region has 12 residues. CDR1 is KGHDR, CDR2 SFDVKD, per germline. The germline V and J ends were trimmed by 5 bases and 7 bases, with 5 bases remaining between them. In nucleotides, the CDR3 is TGTGCCACCAGTGCTGGGAATTCACCCCTCCACTTT. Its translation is CATSAGNSPLHF.

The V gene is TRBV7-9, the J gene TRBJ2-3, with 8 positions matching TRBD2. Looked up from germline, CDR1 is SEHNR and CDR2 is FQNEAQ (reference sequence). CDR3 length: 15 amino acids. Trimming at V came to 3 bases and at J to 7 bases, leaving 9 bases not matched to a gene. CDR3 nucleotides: TGTGCCAGCAGCTTCATCCAGCGGGGGACATATACGCAGTATTTT. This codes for CASSFIQRGTYTQYF.

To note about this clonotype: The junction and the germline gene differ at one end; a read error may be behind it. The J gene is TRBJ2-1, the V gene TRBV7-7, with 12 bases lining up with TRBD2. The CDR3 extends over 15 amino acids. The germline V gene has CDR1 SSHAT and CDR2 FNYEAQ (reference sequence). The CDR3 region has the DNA TGTGCTAGCAGCTCTGGACTAGCGGGGATTAATGAGCAGTTCTTC. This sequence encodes CASSSGLAGINEQFF.